One T cell receptor beta chain is described in this entry. The antigen is unknown. PCR employed 60 Vbeta and 13 Jbeta primers. Produced via immunoSEQ multiplex PCR; TCRdb's table is partial and in-frame only. Of roughly 120,000 clones in the sample, approximately 80% were seen once. The data belong to a study of cytomegalovirus exposure and HLA in healthy donors. General observations from the study: It emerged from a later analysis that several of the most significant clusters appeared to be linked to common viral pathogens. For cytomegalovirus status, the classifier reportedly gave diagnoses with high specificity and sensitivity. Later work found that TCR association rates differed between HLA loci; DRB1 had the most and HLA-C the fewest.

The CDR3 spans 14 residues. Germline V gene lookup returns CDR1 SGHRS and CDR2 YFSETQ. Trimming removed 3 bases from V and 2 bases from J, with 8 bases in between. The sequence derives from a human donor in good health. This rearrangement joins TRBV5-1 to TRBJ2-2; TRBD1 is a possible D gene (5 bases). The sample comprised PBMCs. The CDR3 region has the DNA TGCGCCAGCAGCTATGACAGTAACACCGGGGAGCTGTTTTTT. Translation: CASSYDSNTGELFF.